The 10 T cell receptor beta chains below come from one sample, sequenced in a study of blood T cell repertoires in COVID-19. Assay: immunoSEQ multiplex PCR; the TCRdb copy retains only in-frame clones and omits some. Of about 70,000 clones in the sample, over 75% were seen once. The specimen was peripheral blood. The origin of the receptors is a woman under 30 with acute or convalescent COVID-19.

The rearrangement links TRBV6-2 or TRBV6-3 to TRBJ2-7; TRBD2 is a possible D gene (5 bases). CDR1 MNHEY and CDR2 SVGEGT come from the germline V gene. Trimming stripped 0 bases from V and 0 bases from J, with 9 bases between. The CDR3 totals 15 residues. CDR3 sequence reads: CASSYSAGYSYEQYF. CDR3 in DNA: TGTGCCAGCAGTTACTCTGCGGGCTACTCCTACGAGCAGTACTTC.

This clone occurred once. This rearrangement joins TRBV4-3 to TRBJ1-2; TRBD1 might be the D (6 bases). Trimming removed 0 bases at V and 7 bases at J, with 12 bases between. The CDR3 is 14 residues long. Germline CDR1 is LGHNA and CDR2 is YSLEER. The CDR3 bases are TGCGCCAGCAGCCAAGACGAAGGGGGTAGTGGCTACACCTTC. Its protein is CASSQDEGGSGYTF.

This clone was recorded once. The rearrangement joins TRBV4-1 to TRBJ2-2; D is unresolved. Germline V gives CDR1 MGHRA, CDR2 YSYEKL. This CDR3 contains 14 residues. The germline V and J ends were trimmed by 1 base and 6 bases, with 9 bases remaining between them. This CDR3 is CASSQVQVSGELFF. The CDR3 coding sequence is TGCGCCAGCAGCCAAGTCCAGGTCTCCGGGGAGCTGTTTTTT.

This chain connects TRBV7-2 to TRBJ2-6; D is possibly TRBD2 (5 bases). CDR3 length: 18 amino acids. V lost 4 bases and J 1 base, leaving 17 bases between the germline ends. Germline CDR1 reads SGHTA; CDR2 reads FQGNSA. Here the CDR3 reads CASSSEGIVGSGANVLTF. CDR3 bases: TGTGCCAGCAGCTCAGAGGGTATCGTCGGGTCTGGGGCCAACGTCCTGACTTTC.

The chain links TRBV7-8 to TRBJ1-1; D remains ambiguous. Germline V gene sequence: CDR1 SGHVS, CDR2 FQNEAQ. The CDR3 covers 13 residues. The germline V and J ends were trimmed by 1 base and 5 bases, with 8 bases remaining between them. CDR3 protein: CASSLEYGTEAFF. DNA for the CDR3: TGTGCCAGCAGCTTAGAGTACGGTACTGAAGCTTTCTTT.

The CDR3 loop is CASSLGRGASGNTIYF. In DNA, the CDR3 is TGTGCCAGCAGCTTAGGAAGAGGCGCATCTGGAAACACCATATATTTT. This sequence joins TRBV7-2 and TRBJ1-3; D remains ambiguous. The CDR3 has 16 residues. Trimming left V 1 base short and J 1 base short, with 11 bases between. Germline V gene lookup returns CDR1 SGHTA and CDR2 FQGNSA.

This clone was detected once. The CDR3 DNA reads as TGTGCCAGCAGTGAATGGGGGGTAGCAGGGTCTAATTCACCCCTCCACTTT. Encoded protein: CASSEWGVAGSNSPLHF. V and J are TRBV6-1 and TRBJ1-6; possible D gene TRBD1, 5 bases. V was cut by 2 bases and J by 6 bases, with 17 bases left in between. Germline CDR1 MNHNS, CDR2 SASEGT. The CDR3 spans 17 residues.

This chain connects TRBV9 to TRBJ1-1; tentatively, D is TRBD1 (5 bases). The CDR3 contains 14 residues. Germline CDR1 and CDR2: SGDLS and YYNGEE. V lost 4 bases and J 4 bases, leaving 14 bases between the germline ends. CDR3 in DNA: TGTGCCAGCAGCTTGGGGGGTTTGAGCACTGAAGCTTTCTTT. It specifies CASSLGGLSTEAFF.

This clone was seen just once. The rearrangement links TRBV11-2 to TRBJ2-1, with TRBD2 identical over 7 bases. This CDR3 comprises 17 residues. V was clipped by 1 base and J by 4 bases; unmatched bases: 10. Germline CDR1 and CDR2: SGHAT and FQNNGV. Here the CDR3 reads CASSLGGGGHQYNEQFF. The CDR3 DNA is TGTGCCAGCAGCTTAGGCGGGGGTGGACACCAATACAATGAGCAGTTCTTC.

This rearrangement joins TRBV7-2 to TRBJ2-4, with 9 bases identical to TRBD1. Per the germline V gene, CDR1 is SGHTA and CDR2 is FQGNSA. CDR3 length: 15 amino acids. The ends lost 1 base at V and 5 bases at J; junction bases unmatched: 3. CDR3 bases: TGTGCCAGCAGCTTAGGGACAGGGGTACAAAACATTCAGTACTTC. Translation: CASSLGTGVQNIQYF.